This TCR beta chain was identified in a study of yellow fever vaccine responses in identical twins (dated 2018 in TCRdb). With respect to the entire study: In identical twins, the study followed T cell clones that responded to the vaccine with precision.

Notes on this clonotype: What this receptor recognizes is not known. No much larger clonotype is one base removed from it; base qualities were not supplied.

The method was RT-PCR. Data came from an Illumina HiSeq 2500. TCRdb trimmed public reads at Q25 via fastp, called clones via MiXCR and kept in-frame beta chains. For every CDR3 protein sequence, its rows merge into one entry that carries the most common genes and DNA. The sample includes roughly 4,300 distinct CDR3 sequences, with approximately 84% observed a single time. Jointly, the top ten make up roughly 2.6% of the sample. V sheds 4 bases and J sheds 4 bases, leaving 10 bases between their ends. There are 13 amino acids in the CDR3, from cysteine to phenylalanine inclusive. The only DNA kept is the CDR3, 39 bases in frame from the first base. The germline V gene yields MNHEY for CDR1 and SVGAGI for CDR2. Beyond this particular receptor, the publication reports: The authors reported that the T cell response to vaccination in identical twins appeared partly convergent and partly personalized.

This TCR derives from a woman younger than 35 who received the yellow fever vaccine. Donor details come from another sample of the same person, matched by shared clones. The input for sequencing was T cells from blood (PBMCs), unsorted or a sorted subset (not recorded which), taken before or after yellow fever vaccination (not recorded which). Here the chain combines TRBV6-5 and TRBJ1-1; no confident D gene assignment can be made. The nucleotides read TGTGCCAGCAGTTTGGGGTTCGGCACTGAAGCTTTCTTT. It specifies CASSLGFGTEAFF.